These 27 T cell receptor beta chains originate from one sample sequenced in a study of T-cell memory formation after mild COVID-19. MiXCR was run by TCRdb on the 5' RACE reads, yielding one entry per CDR3 protein. This sample has some 450,000 distinct CDR3 sequences, with 15% to 25% found just once. Sequencing used PBMCs or a T cell subset sorted from them (not recorded which). Source of these receptors: an adult woman who had mild COVID-19 (a few samples of this study predate the infection). Cell type and time point are not known.

This clonotype has just a few counts. The chain carries TRBV21-1 and TRBJ2-1. TRBV21-1 corresponds to a pseudogene. This CDR3 has 16 residues. CDR3 protein: CASSKVSPKVYNEQFF. DNA for the CDR3: TGTGCCAGCAGCAAAGTCTCTCCGAAGGTTTACAATGAGCAGTTCTTC.

V usage is TRBV11-2 and J usage is TRBJ1-1, with D tentatively TRBD1 (5 bases). V was shortened by 0 bases and J by 1 base, with 15 bases between the two germline ends. The germline gives CDR1 SGHAT, CDR2 FQNNGV. This CDR3 contains 17 residues. The CDR3, as DNA: TGTGCCAGCAGCTTAGACCCGGGGCTTAATTGGAACACTGAAGCTTTCTTT. Its protein is CASSLDPGLNWNTEAFF.

This chain links TRBV6-1 with TRBJ1-2; possible D gene TRBD1, 6 bases. CDR1 and CDR2 (germline): MNHNS, SASEGT. V lost 2 bases and J 8 bases, leaving 18 bases between the germline ends. This CDR3 has 15 residues. Written as DNA, the CDR3 is TGTGCCAGCAGTGAAAAGGGGGTCTACTATAACGGCTACACCTTC. As protein: CASSEKGVYYNGYTF.

The chain combines TRBV7-2 with TRBJ2-1; 7 positions agree with TRBD2. Unmatched junction bases numbered 17, after V lost 2 bases and J lost 10 bases. Germline CDR1 is SGHTA and CDR2 is FQGNSA. This CDR3 is 17 amino acids long. CDR3 amino acids: CASSLSRVGLAVREQFF. The CDR3, as DNA: TGTGCCAGCAGCTTATCCCGCGTCGGGCTAGCGGTGCGGGAGCAGTTCTTC.

The genes are TRBV18 and TRBJ1-3; weak D call: TRBD1 (5 bases). Trimming cost V 3 bases and J 2 bases, with 8 bases left between them. CDR3 length: 14 amino acids. The germline gives CDR1 KGHSH, CDR2 LQKENI. CDR3 in amino acids: CASSPQGPGNTIYF. CDR3 DNA: TGTGCCAGCTCACCTCAGGGTCCTGGAAACACCATATATTTT.

In regard to this clonotype: One end of the junction is discordant with germline, which a read error may explain. The DNA for the CDR3 is TGTGCCAGCTCCAGCGGGTCTAGTACGCCATACTTC. Translation gives CASSSGSSTPYF. The V and J genes are TRBV2 and TRBJ2-1; a weak D match, TRBD2 (6 bases). CDR3 size: 12 residues. CDR1 is SNHLY and CDR2 is FYNNEI in the germline V gene. The full variable domain, its missing parts supplied by reference TRBV2 and TRBJ2-1, is EPEVTQTPSHQVTQMGQEVILRCVPISNHLYFYWYRQILGQKVEFLVSFYNNEISEKSEIFDDQFSVERPDGSNFTLKIRSTKLEDSAMYFCASSSGSSTPYFGPGTRLTVL.

This clonotype was observed a few times. This rearrangement joins TRBV2 to TRBJ2-1; TRBD1 is a possible D gene (6 bases). The CDR3 has 15 residues. Germline lookup yields CDR1 SNHLY and CDR2 FYNNEI. Trimming left V 4 bases short and J 5 bases short, with 15 bases between. Written as DNA, the CDR3 is TGTGCCAGCAGTGGGACAGTTTTTCCCAACAATGAGCAGTTCTTC. Residues: CASSGTVFPNNEQFF.

The J gene is TRBJ2-7, the V gene TRBV10-3; a possible D gene is TRBD2 (5 bases). Germline V lookup: CDR1 ENHRY, CDR2 SYGVKD. There are 13 residues in the CDR3. V lost 6 bases and J 5 bases, leaving 14 bases between the germline ends. As DNA, the CDR3 is TGTGCCATCAGCCAAGCGGTCGTCGACGAGCAGTACTTC. It yields the protein CAISQAVVDEQYF.

The sample holds a few counts of this clonotype. The V and J genes are TRBV15 and TRBJ2-3; TRBD2 matches at 16 bases. V gave up 4 bases and J gave up 4 bases; unmatched junction bases: 2. The CDR3 has 16 amino acids. Germline-derived CDR1 and CDR2 are LNHNV and YYDKDF (reference sequence). As DNA, the CDR3 is TGTGCCACCAGCAAGGGACTAGCGGGGGGGGCAGATACGCAGTATTTT. Amino acids: CATSKGLAGGADTQYF.

In its sample, this clonotype was seen many times. The chain has TRBV6-6 and TRBJ2-5; D possibly corresponds to TRBD2 (8 bases). CDR3 length: 14 residues. The V end was cut by 8 bases, the J end by 5 bases, with 18 bases between. Germline lookup yields CDR1 MNHNY and CDR2 SVGAGI (reference sequence). This CDR3 reads CASGYGRGQETQYF. CDR3 bases: TGTGCCAGCGGGTACGGGAGGGGGCAGGAGACCCAGTACTTC.

This rearrangement joins TRBV5-1 to TRBJ2-1; 7 bases align to TRBD1. From germline, CDR1 is SGHRS and CDR2 YFSETQ. J gave up 2 bases and V 3 bases, and 2 bases lay outside the gene matches. The CDR3 contains 14 residues. The CDR3 DNA reads TGCGCCAGCAGCTGGGGGACAGCCTACAATGAGCAGTTCTTC. It yields the protein CASSWGTAYNEQFF.

The chain employs TRBV7-9 and TRBJ2-7; D remains unclear. V was shortened by 5 bases and J by 3 bases, with 17 bases between the two germline ends. Germline V gives CDR1 SEHNR, CDR2 FQNEAQ (reference sequence). The CDR3 is 15 amino acids. The CDR3 nucleotides read TGTGCCAGCAGCCCAAAGGATGGAATACGCTACGAGCAGTACTTC. It translates to CASSPKDGIRYEQYF.

The genes are TRBV12-3 or TRBV12-4 and TRBJ2-3; D ambiguous. Trimming shortened V by 5 bases and J by 3 bases, and 12 bases separated the two germline ends. The CDR3 has 14 residues. The CDR3 sequence: CASSLRVGTDTQYF. CDR3 DNA: TGTGCCAGCAGTCTAAGGGTTGGAACAGATACGCAGTATTTT.

V gene TRBV30 combines with J gene TRBJ2-2; TRBD2 matches at 7 bases. There are 15 residues in the CDR3. Per the germline V gene, CDR1 is GTSNPN and CDR2 is SVGIG (reference sequence). V dropped 0 bases and J dropped 4; count of bases not matched to a gene: 5. Written as DNA, the CDR3 is TGTGCCTGGAGTGTCCCCGGGAGGCGCACCGGGGAGCTGTTTTTT. It codes for CAWSVPGRRTGELFF.

The rearrangement uses TRBV9 and TRBJ2-3, with D possibly TRBD2 on 5 matching bases. The CDR3 runs to 15 residues. V was clipped by 0 bases and J by 2 bases, with 10 bases between them. Germline lookup yields CDR1 SGDLS and CDR2 YYNGEE. CDR3 nucleotide sequence: TGTGCCAGCAGCGTAGAGGTCGGGAACACAGATACGCAGTATTTT. Its protein is CASSVEVGNTDTQYF.

This clonotype appeared a few times. The chain joins TRBV7-8 to TRBJ2-3; TRBD2 matches 8 bases. This CDR3 region has 16 residues. V shed 1 base and J 4 bases; nucleotides not matched to a gene: 7. The germline V gene encodes CDR1 SGHVS and CDR2 FQNEAQ. The chain's CDR3 is CASSLVRGGRPDTQYF. The CDR3 region has the DNA TGTGCCAGCAGCTTAGTACGGGGGGGCCGACCAGATACGCAGTATTTT. The full variable domain, rest sourced from reference TRBV7-8 and TRBJ2-3, is GAGVSQSPRYKVAKRGQDVALRCDPISGHVSLFWYQQALGQGPEFLTYFQNEAQLDKSGLPSDRFFAERPEGSVSTLKIQRTQQEDSAVYLCASSLVRGGRPDTQYFGPGTRLTVL.

The V gene is TRBV7-2, the J gene TRBJ2-3; 13 bases are a match to TRBD2. The CDR3 contains 15 residues. The trim removed 9 bases at V and 1 base at J, leaving 4 bases unmatched. Germline V CDR1 and CDR2: SGHTA, FQGNSA. CDR3 in DNA: TGTGCCAGTACTAGCGGGAGGGATCGCACAGATACGCAGTATTTT. It is translated as CASTSGRDRTDTQYF.

Only a few counts were recorded for this clonotype. This CDR3 is CASSYITYNEQFF. The CDR3 nucleotides are TGTGCCAGCAGTTACATCACATACAATGAGCAGTTCTTC. This chain joins TRBV6-2 or TRBV6-3 and TRBJ2-1; no reliable D call. The V end lost 2 bases, the J end lost 4 bases, and 6 bases lay between the germline ends. The CDR3 extends over 13 amino acids. Germline CDR1 and CDR2: MNHEY and SVGEGT.

This clonotype has just a few counts. The gene calls are TRBV24-1 and TRBJ2-7; TRBD1 aligns across 8 bases. Germline trimming cut 4 bases from V and 7 bases from J; bases unmatched to any gene: 8. Germline V gene sequence: CDR1 KGHDR, CDR2 SFDVKD. The CDR3 covers 14 residues. CDR3 nucleotide sequence: TGTGCCACCAGTGACCCTGGACAGGGAACAGAGCAGTACTTC. Its protein product is CATSDPGQGTEQYF.

This clonotype was counted between two and nine times. The chain carries TRBV5-1 and TRBJ1-1; D is undetermined. The V end lost 0 bases, the J end lost 3 bases, and 9 bases lay between the germline ends. This CDR3 is 14 amino acids long. In germline, CDR1 is SGHRS, CDR2 YFSETQ. Here the CDR3 DNA reads TGCGCCAGCAGCTTGGGGGTTTCGGACACTGAAGCTTTCTTT. This encodes CASSLGVSDTEAFF.

The CDR3 reads CSARDRGTGNTEAFF. As DNA, the CDR3 is TGCAGTGCTAGAGATAGGGGGACAGGGAACACTGAAGCTTTCTTT. J is TRBJ1-1 and V is TRBV20-1; TRBD1 matches 8 bases. The V segment lost 0 bases and the J segment 1 base; nucleotides outside the gene matches: 4. Looked up from germline, CDR1 is DFQATT and CDR2 is SNEGSKA (reference sequence). This CDR3 comprises 15 residues.

There are a few counts of this clonotype. V and J are TRBV7-2 and TRBJ2-1; the match to TRBD2 covers 9 bases. Unmatched junction bases numbered 6, after V lost 5 bases and J lost 1 base. Germline assignment: CDR1 SGHTA and CDR2 FQGNSA. This CDR3 is built from 16 residues. CDR3: CASSPREGLSYNEQFF. In nucleotides, the CDR3 is TGTGCCAGCAGCCCGCGGGAGGGCCTTTCCTACAATGAGCAGTTCTTC.

This clonotype was recorded many times. A junction boundary mismatches the germline segment, possibly from a read error. The chain is built from TRBV7-9 and TRBJ2-2; D is possibly TRBD2 (6 bases). Germline loops: CDR1 SEHNR, CDR2 FQNEAQ (reference sequence). This CDR3 contains 13 residues. CDR3 sequence (DNA): TGCGCCAGCAGCTTGGAGGGGCCCGGGGAGCTGTTTTTT. This encodes CASSLEGPGELFF.

In this sample, this clonotype turned up a few times. The chain employs TRBV4-3 and TRBJ2-3, with 10 bases matching TRBD2. V was clipped by 0 bases and J by 6 bases; unmatched bases: 12. Per germline, CDR1 LGHNA and CDR2 YSLEER. CDR3 length: 18 amino acids. This CDR3 is CASSQDLGSSGRRDTQYF. In nucleotides, the CDR3 is TGCGCCAGCAGCCAAGATTTGGGGAGTAGCGGGAGGAGGGATACGCAGTATTTT.

The V and J genes are TRBV15 and TRBJ1-2; tentatively, D is TRBD1 (6 bases). Germline-derived CDR1 and CDR2 are LNHNV and YYDKDF (reference sequence). The CDR3 has 15 residues. Between the trimmed V and J ends, which lost 2 bases and 8 bases, there was a span of 18 bases. CDR3 DNA: TGTGCCACCAGCAGACCCCGAGGGGGGGGCAGAGGCTACACCTTC. It encodes CATSRPRGGGRGYTF.

This clonotype was seen only a few times. The CDR3 bases are TGTGCCAGCAGTGACTGGGGAGTAGACACAGATACGCAGTATTTT. Its translation: CASSDWGVDTDTQYF. The chain carries TRBV25-1 and TRBJ2-3; D may be TRBD2 (5 bases). The CDR3 has 15 residues. The V gene lost 3 bases and the J gene lost 2 bases, with 12 bases spanning the gap. CDR1 MGHDK and CDR2 SYGVNS come from the germline V gene.

This clonotype appeared a few times. V usage is TRBV25-1 and J usage is TRBJ2-2; D is unclear. The germline V gene has CDR1 MGHDK and CDR2 SYGVNS. V was pared by 5 bases and J by 1 base, with 17 bases between. The length of the CDR3 is 17 residues. In DNA, the CDR3 is TGTGCCAGCAGTTCGGTCTCGTCTTGGGAGAACACCGGGGAGCTGTTTTTT. It translates to CASSSVSSWENTGELFF.